The source of this T cell receptor beta chain is a study of T cell responses to AZD1222 COVID-19 vaccine (dated by TCRdb to the early 2020s). For the wider study: AZD1222 recipients with second doses at about 4 weeks or about 12 weeks were pooled, because spike-specific TCR depth and breadth did not differ between schedules. A total of 230 to 250 trial participants underwent TCR sequencing, of whom some 200 had received two doses of AZD1222 and around 25 had received two doses of the MenACWY control vaccine. Trial participants were enrolled by age into 18-55, 56-69 and 70-plus year subgroups, with 148, 28 and 57 TCR-sequenced participants respectively.

The intended sense of this specimen's time point label: baseline before first vaccination. The vaccinee samples were drawn from two UK trials, COV001 and COV002, one of which was a single-blind randomized controlled phase 2/3 trial testing AZD1222 (ChAdOx1 nCoV-19) in healthy adults. Trial participant PBMC samples were collected at day 0 and day 28 after the second dose for TCRbeta chain sequencing. Including cysteine and phenylalanine, the CDR3 has 15 amino acids. CDR3 DNA only is kept here, 45 bases in frame from base 1. According to the germline V gene (reference sequence), CDR1 reads LNHDA and CDR2 reads SQIVND. The junction shows trimming of 3 bases on V and 7 bases on J, plus 15 bases between the germline ends. The investigation overall reported the following: A significant rise in spike-specific TCR breadth and depth was observed after two AZD1222 doses relative to day 0 and relative to MenACWY recipients. In the small 56-69-year group, the increase in depth fell short of significance, most likely because of low power. Reportedly, almost half of the unique spike-specific TCRs recognized epitopes lying outside the regions that are mutated in the B.1.351 and B.1.1.7 variants. Because no day 14 peak-response samples were available, the repertoires could be characterized only after the peak T cell response. Participants were mostly white British and included more females than males, and it was suggested by the authors that clonal diversity may have been underestimated. Conclusions about previously exposed vaccinees were limited because only five to seven AZD1222 recipients were SARS-CoV-2 seropositive at baseline. Vaccine-associated CD4 TCRs spanned the whole spike protein, with dominant responses in regions 160-218 and 743-854.

The CDR3 regions of human TCRbeta chains were analyzed by immunosequencing. As for the authors' bioinformatics: Repertoire TCRs were checked for matches against a reference library of SARS-CoV-2-specific TCRs that had been generated using the MIRA antigen-specificity platform. Breadth was defined as the fraction of unique TCRs that were SARS-CoV-2-associated. Depth was defined as the fraction of total T cells that were SARS-CoV-2-associated. Using the MIRA data, every spike-specific TCR was mapped to the spike region that the TCR reacted to and assigned to either a CD4 or a CD8 class. Log10-transformed breadth and depth values were compared by one-way ANOVA with Sidak's multiple comparisons tests. Entries here come from immuneACCESS through TCRdb and include only in-frame sequences with V and J called. Some clones fail to appear in such tables; in the studies checked, an unresolved V gene covers under half of the shortfall, and the cause of the remainder is unknown. The DNA was the basis for D and trimming; V, J and clone size are from that table. A total of about 150,000 clones appear in this sample, about 91% of them only once. The ten largest clones take up less than 2.5% of the sample.

With regard to this clone: Its binding antigen is unknown. Qualities for individual bases were not recorded, and no much larger clone is one base off.

This sequence originates from an adult in good health. This specimen consisted of peripheral blood, obtained on day 0 of AZD1222 vaccination. In this chain, TRBV19 is recombined with TRBJ2-2; no D gene call is confident. The nucleotides read TGTGCCAGTAGTATTAGGAACAGCGCGATCGGGGAGCTGTTTTTT. Translated, it reads CASSIRNSAIGELFF.